These 4 T cell receptor beta chains were sequenced from one sample in a study of post-analysis software for immune sequencing data. TCR beta cDNA libraries included unique molecular identifiers. TCRdb independently ran MiXCR on the PCR reads; one entry per CDR3 protein. The top ten hold under 6% of the sample, which has roughly 870,000 distinct CDR3 sequences, 53% seen once. The study's findings and limits: Higher frequency in patients than in controls was seen for 5 or 6 TRBV segments, with TRBV5-6, TRBV5-1 and TRBV20-1 among them.

Antigen specificity for these receptors is unknown. The sequenced sample consisted of blood. These receptors all come from a girl aged 10-17 years with multiple sclerosis.

The rearrangement uses TRBV6-6 and TRBJ1-2, with TRBD1 as a possible D gene (6 bases). Germline V CDR1 and CDR2: MNHNY, SVGAGI (reference sequence). V was cut by 2 bases and J by 6 bases, with 16 bases left in between. This CDR3 comprises 15 residues. This CDR3 is CASSYRRQVYNGYTF. CDR3 DNA sequence: TGTGCCAGCAGTTACCGACGACAGGTATATAATGGCTACACCTTC.

This rearrangement joins TRBV12-3 or TRBV12-4 to TRBJ2-1; 8 bases agree with TRBD2. V shed 6 bases and J 7 bases; nucleotides not matched to a gene: 11. The CDR3 length is 15 residues. The CDR3 reads CASRPLGTGGNEQFF. The CDR3 DNA reads TGTGCCAGCAGGCCTCTCGGGACGGGGGGGAATGAGCAGTTCTTC.

The CDR3 protein is CASSTWDGTYEQYF. The CDR3 DNA follows: TGTGCCAGCAGCACCTGGGACGGTACCTACGAGCAGTACTTC. The chain has TRBV5-5 and TRBJ2-7; D tentatively fits TRBD1 or TRBD2 (5 bases each). This CDR3 spans 14 amino acids. The V gene's germline CDR1 is SGHKS and CDR2 YYEKEE (reference sequence). V was clipped by 4 bases and J by 2 bases, with 13 bases between them.

This sequence joins TRBV10-3 and TRBJ2-7, with 8 positions matching TRBD2. J was trimmed by 4 bases and V by 8 bases; bases with no gene match: 4. Germline lookup yields CDR1 ENHRY and CDR2 SYGVKD. This CDR3 has 12 amino acids. The CDR3 nucleotides read TGTGCCATCGGCGGGAGGTGGTACGAGCAGTACTTC. Encoded protein: CAIGGRWYEQYF.